The present T cell receptor (beta chain) was sequenced within a study of shared clonotypes between healthy human individuals (dated by TCRdb to between 2020 and 2021). Study-wide context: Three men and a couple of women, aged 18 to 49 years, made up the cohort. Each donor's leukapheresis produced roughly between roughly 0.85 and 10 billion PBMCs. Libraries were prepared and TCR repertoires were sequenced by different laboratories using diverse techniques, in order to increase sequencing depth and limit assay-specific biases. To estimate repertoire size and how much clonotypes are shared between individuals, the study performed deep sequencing of blood TCR repertoires from roughly five healthy adults. For each donor, CD4 naive and CD4 memory were each run on three plates, CD8 naive on two plates, and CD8 memory on one plate.

As to this clone: No antigen is known for it. No base qualities exist here, and no much larger clone lies one base off it.

CDR1 and CDR2 (WSHSY, SAAADI) derive from the germline V gene. V ends up 8 bases short and J 1 base short, with an unmatched junction base count of 5. Inclusive of the bounding cysteine and phenylalanine, the CDR3 is 14 residues long. The kept DNA is CDR3 alone, 42 bases in frame from the first base. What the authors observed across the whole study: Estimated clonotype richness was generally larger for naive than for memory subsets. Sampling was restricted to blood, and TCR repertoires in tissues likely differ from the TCR repertoires found in blood. Because the study included a small number of donors, the genetic and exposure-history diversity represented was limited. Rarefaction of sorted-subset datasets indicated incomplete sequencing despite the large sequencing depth. Pairwise subsampling led to the expectation that sequencing depth would affect the degree of clonotype sharing among donors. Sharing across four donors was observed for around 5% of naive CD4, over 3% of naive CD8, 2.3% of memory CD4, and about 0.38% of memory CD8 clonotypes. Compared with non-shared clonotypes, the clonotypes found in all four sorted-subset donors had higher generation probabilities.

The donors were healthy, HIV-negative adults who had no recently reported acute infections or vaccinations. Only Caucasian adults living in Nashville, Tennessee, USA were represented among the donors. CD4+ T cells were enriched by magnetic negative selection; naive cells were then positively selected on CD45RA, and the negative fraction formed the memory subset. Blood was obtained by leukapheresis, after which PBMCs were separated by Ficoll-Histopaque density gradient centrifugation and cryopreserved in liquid nitrogen vapor phase. Analytical flow cytometry was used to check the purity and quantity of each magnetically sorted T cell population. Genomic DNA was isolated from every sorted fraction and measured by UV absorbance on a Nanodrop 2000c. Using the deep immunoSEQ assay, multiplex PCR amplified TCR CDR3 regions from genomic DNA. Extracted genomic DNA from each cell subset was distributed evenly across all wells of several immunoSEQ 96-well plates, and each plate was treated as a replicate. For sorted subsets, roughly 200 ng genomic DNA, equal to approximately 30,000 T cell genomes, was loaded into each replicate PCR. The purified libraries were quantified using a Qubit 3.0 fluorometer, sized with a Bioanalyzer 2100, and then quantified again using the KAPA Library Quantification kit. Every immunoSEQ 96-well plate was sequenced on a separate single-read 150-cycle Illumina NextSeq 550 flow cell. The original pipeline was this. Because the immunoSEQ output held only junctional sequences and lacked quality scores, the filtering could not match the filtering applied to full-length reads. Sequences were annotated with PyIR, a Python wrapper for IgBLAST v1.9, using IMGT germline references to assign V/J genes and CDR3. Reads were filtered out if the reads had weak V/J assignments (E-value above 1e-6), no CDR3, stop codons, out-of-frame junctions, or ambiguous translated residues. A V3J clonotype was defined by an identical inferred V gene, J gene, and CDR3 amino acid sequence. Percentage overlap between repertoires was calculated by dividing the number of shared unique clonotypes by the size of the smaller repertoire. Three approaches were used to assess repertoire richness: RTK rarefaction, the Chao1 estimator, and Recon v2.1 estimates of unobserved clonotypes. For all TCRbeta clonotypes obtained by the gDNA method from four donors, generation probabilities were computed with OLGA. TCRdb mirrors the immuneACCESS table, restricted to in-frame sequences. Some clones are absent from its copies; in checked studies, under half trace to an unresolved V gene, and the reason for the others is unknown. That table supplies the V and J calls and clone size; D and trimming were determined from the DNA. In this sample the table shows around 1.4 million clones, around 98.5% of which occur a single time. In total, the top ten clones hold about 0.4% of the sample.

The source material was naive CD4+ T cells sorted from blood. The cell subset or site label on this specimen signifies: CD45RA+ positively selected. The rearranged chain carries TRBV10-2 and TRBJ2-7; 10 bases in the junction line up with TRBD2. The receptor was derived from a man aged 25 to 40 in good health. Here the CDR3 is given as CASRLAGLSYEQYF. The nucleotide sequence reads as follows: TGCGCCAGCCGACTAGCGGGCTTATCCTACGAGCAGTACTTC.